The clone carrying this TCR beta chain showed up just a few times. Its antigen is as yet unknown. Expressed TCRB transcripts were sequenced after all isolated RNA was converted to cDNA. Produced via immunoSEQ multiplex PCR; TCRdb's table is partial and in-frame only. Here the sample spans 95,000 to 150,000 clones, about 16% being singletons. The data stem from a study of beta chain features in type 1 diabetes. Study-wide results and caveats: Shortening that was moderate but significant affected the TCRB CDR3s of Type 1 diabetes patients in all four CD4+ subsets.

The CDR3 loop spans 12 amino acids. V was pared by 4 bases and J by 5 bases, with 10 bases between. Germline V gene sequence: CDR1 GTSNPN, CDR2 SVGIG (reference sequence). This sequence was found in a man aged 25-45 years with type 1 diabetes. Specimen: central memory CD4+ T cells from blood. This rearrangement joins TRBV30 to TRBJ2-3; D is unclear. The CDR3 here is CAWKMYGDTQYF. The CDR3 DNA reads as TGTGCCTGGAAGATGTATGGAGATACGCAGTATTTT.